These 8 T cell receptor beta chains originate from one sample sequenced in a study of T cell changes during pregnancy in multiple sclerosis. The data were produced by immunoSEQ multiplex PCR, yet TCRdb's version contains in-frame clones alone and is incomplete. The data hold 65,000 to 80,000 clones, with around nine tenths observed a single time. The input for sequencing was peripheral blood, taken in the third trimester of pregnancy. Receptor source: a female donor with multiple sclerosis, enrolled in a pregnancy study.

This sequence joins TRBV4-2 and TRBJ2-2, with 10 bases that match TRBD2. The ends lost 0 bases at V and 1 base at J; junction bases unmatched: 11. Germline V CDR1 and CDR2: LGHNA, YNFKEQ. There are 20 residues in the CDR3. The chain's CDR3 is CASSQEPAGGWRRNTGELFF. CDR3 DNA: TGTGCCAGCAGCCAAGAGCCAGCGGGAGGGTGGAGGCGGAACACCGGGGAGCTGTTTTTT.

The V gene is TRBV9, the J gene TRBJ1-2; D may be TRBD1 (6 bases). CDR1 and CDR2 (germline): SGDLS, YYNGEE. Trimming took 0 bases from V and 4 from J, leaving 16 bases between them. CDR3 length: 16 amino acids. CDR3 sequence (DNA): TGTGCCAGCAGCGTAGCGAGTACAGGGATTTCCTATGGCTACACCTTC. Protein sequence: CASSVASTGISYGYTF.

The genes are TRBV2 and TRBJ1-2; 7 bases match TRBD1. CDR3 length: 14 amino acids. V trimming: 4 bases; J trimming: 5 bases; junction bases outside the gene matches: 7. CDR1 is SNHLY and CDR2 is FYNNEI in the germline V gene. Here the CDR3 DNA reads TGTGCCAGCAGTGGACAGGGTCCGGATTATGGCTACACCTTC. It codes for CASSGQGPDYGYTF.

This chain uses TRBV4-3 with TRBJ1-1; D may be TRBD1 (5 bases). The CDR3 has 13 amino acids. The V end lost 4 bases, the J end lost 2 bases, and 8 bases lay between the germline ends. The germline CDR1 and CDR2 sequences are LGHNA and YSLEER. CDR3 sequence reads: CASSRGVNTEAFF. In DNA, the CDR3 is TGCGCCAGCAGCCGGGGGGTAAACACTGAAGCTTTCTTT.

Only a few counts were recorded for this clone. The chain is built from TRBV7-9 and TRBJ1-5, with 8 bases fitting TRBD1. J was trimmed by 6 bases and V by 5 bases; bases with no gene match: 9. There are 15 residues in the CDR3. Germline values: CDR1 SEHNR, CDR2 FQNEAQ (reference sequence). The DNA for the CDR3 is TGTGCCAGCAGCCTCGGACAGGGAGTCGGTCAGCCCCAGCATTTT. This codes for CASSLGQGVGQPQHF.

The gene calls are TRBV5-8 and TRBJ1-1; 9 nucleotides line up with TRBD1. Trimming removed 0 bases from V and 6 bases from J; junction bases left unmatched: 6. The CDR3 is 15 residues long. CDR1 is SGHTS, CDR2 YDEGEE, per germline. The CDR3 sequence: CASSLGLQGASEAFF. CDR3 nucleotide sequence: TGTGCCAGCAGCTTGGGGCTACAGGGGGCGTCTGAAGCTTTCTTT.

This sequence joins TRBV5-1 and TRBJ2-4, with 8 nucleotides matching TRBD1. Germline trimming cut 0 bases from V and 7 bases from J; bases unmatched to any gene: 6. The CDR3 has 15 residues. The germline CDR1 and CDR2 sequences are SGHRS and YFSETQ. The CDR3: CASSLGGQGENIQYF. DNA for the CDR3: TGCGCCAGCAGCTTGGGCGGACAGGGAGAGAACATTCAGTACTTC.

The rearrangement joins TRBV7-2 to TRBJ1-2, with 8 bases lining up with TRBD1. J was trimmed by 2 bases and V by 2 bases; bases with no gene match: 4. Germline CDR1 reads SGHTA; CDR2 reads FQGNSA. The CDR3 has 15 residues. The CDR3 loop is CASSLTTGGNYGYTF. In DNA form, the CDR3 reads TGTGCCAGCAGCTTAACAACAGGGGGGAACTATGGCTACACCTTC. Full variable domain (outside the CDR3, taken from reference TRBV7-2 and TRBJ1-2): GAGVSQSPSNKVTEKGKDVELRCDPISGHTALYWYRQSLGQGLEFLIYFQGNSAPDKSGLPSDRFSAERTGGSVSTLTIQRTQQEDSAVYLCASSLTTGGNYGYTFGSGTRLTVV.